This T cell receptor (beta chain) derives from a study of blood T cell repertoires in COVID-19. Across the whole study: Italy, Spain and the United States were the sources of the convalescent and acute COVID-19 samples. From T cells, B-cell-depleted T cells, or PBMCs came the material, which was cDNA or gDNA.

Germline V gene data show CDR1 as SGHTA and CDR2 as FQGNSA. CDR3 length equals 16 residues. Authors' data handling: By means of reference gene primer amplification, nucleated cell counts were estimated. Method: immunoSEQ multiplex PCR; TCRdb's copy keeps in-frame clones and lacks some. V, J and clone size reflect that table, while D and trimming were determined from the DNA. The table includes around 50,000 clones, approximately 83% detected once. Concerning this clone itself: The junction departs from the called germline gene at one end, perhaps through a read error.

Sequencing used peripheral blood. The chain employs TRBV7-2 and TRBJ1-2; D is perhaps TRBD1 (5 bases). The receptor was isolated from a man in his 70s with acute or convalescent COVID-19. Here the CDR3 reads CASSLAQSGIGGGYTF. Here the CDR3 DNA reads TGTGCCAGCAGCCTAGCCCAATCAGGGATAGGTGGAGGCTACACCTTC. Using reference TRBV7-2 and TRBJ1-2 for the parts outside the CDR3, the full variable domain is GAGVSQSPSNKVTEKGKDVELRCDPISGHTALYWYRQSLGQGLEFLIYFQGNSAPDKSGLPSDRFSAERTGGSVSTLTIQRTQQEDSAVYLCASSLAQSGIGGGYTFGSGTRLTVV.